The next 19 T cell receptor beta chains were all read from a single sample in a study of shared clonotypes between healthy human individuals. The repertoire was sequenced with immunoSEQ multiplex PCR; TCRdb's copy has only in-frame clones and lacks some. This sample has under 600,000 clones, with around three quarters found just once. The specimen sequenced was PBMCs. The receptors here all came from a woman aged 40 to 49 in good health. Some clones in this sample may be carry-over from other donors' samples.

V is TRBV18 and J is TRBJ2-1; 13 nucleotides agree with TRBD2. V lost 9 bases, J lost 9 bases, and 14 bases stayed unmatched. The CDR3 consists of 16 residues. The germline CDR1 and CDR2 sequences are KGHSH and LQKENI. The chain's CDR3 is CASFRGLAGELSEQFF. As DNA, the CDR3 is TGTGCCAGTTTCCGAGGACTAGCGGGAGAGTTAAGTGAGCAGTTCTTC.

This clone was observed a single time. This chain uses TRBV6-1 with TRBJ1-2; D unresolved. The germline V gene has CDR1 MNHNS and CDR2 SASEGT. V was trimmed by 6 bases and J by 0 bases, leaving 5 bases between them. This CDR3 is 12 amino acids long. The CDR3 sequence is CASRKTNYGYTF. DNA of the CDR3: TGTGCCAGCAGGAAGACTAACTATGGCTACACCTTC.

The chain has TRBV27 and TRBJ2-7, with D unclear. V lost 4 bases and J 2 bases, leaving 9 bases between the germline ends. CDR3 length: 13 residues. The germline V gene encodes CDR1 MNHEY and CDR2 SMNVEV (reference sequence). The CDR3 sequence: CASSWTKTYEQYF. CDR3 DNA: TGTGCCAGCAGTTGGACCAAGACCTACGAGCAGTACTTC.

The CDR3 bases are TGTGCCAGCAGTTGGGCTGTTACGCAGTATTTT. Protein product: CASSWAVTQYF. This chain joins TRBV28 and TRBJ2-3, with D unclear. CDR3 length: 11 amino acids. Germline-derived CDR1 and CDR2 are MDHEN and SYDVKM. Between the trimmed V and J ends, which lost 4 bases and 8 bases, there was a span of 7 bases.

The sample holds many counts of this clone. Different DNA sequences within this sample yield the same CDR3. This chain joins TRBV28 and TRBJ2-3; 13 positions match TRBD2. Per germline, CDR1 MDHEN and CDR2 SYDVKM. This CDR3 contains 18 residues. Trimming took 9 bases from V and 1 from J; bases not matched to a gene: 13. The DNA of the CDR3 is TGTGCCAGTCTGACAGGAGGACTAGCGGGAGAGGGCACAGATACGCAGTATTTT. It is translated as CASLTGGLAGEGTDTQYF.

The gene calls are TRBV10-1 and TRBJ2-7, with 7 bases fitting TRBD2. The CDR3 loop spans 13 amino acids. Germline V gene lookup returns CDR1 WNHNN and CDR2 SYGVQD (reference sequence). J lost 6 bases, V lost 3 bases, and 5 bases had no gene match. In DNA, the CDR3 is TGCGCCAGCAGTGAAGAGACTAGCAGCGAGCAGTACTTC. Translating gives CASSEETSSEQYF.

The V call is TRBV5-4, the J call TRBJ2-3; 8 bases map to TRBD1. Germline V gene lookup returns CDR1 SGHNT and CDR2 YYREEE (reference sequence). The length of the CDR3 is 13 residues. J gave up 5 bases and V 2 bases, and 1 base lay outside the gene matches. The CDR3 loop is CASSLQGEDTQYF. The CDR3 nucleotides are TGTGCCAGCAGCTTACAGGGGGAAGATACGCAGTATTTT.

CDR3 amino acids: CASSMGRANGDTQYF. For the CDR3, the DNA is TGTGCCAGTAGTATGGGTAGGGCTAACGGGGATACGCAGTATTTT. The chain is built from TRBV19 and TRBJ2-3; D is ambiguous. V dropped 3 bases and J dropped 6 bases, with 16 bases sitting between them. Germline V gives CDR1 LNHDA, CDR2 SQIVND (reference sequence). The CDR3 extends over 15 amino acids.

This clone has just one count. At one end the junction does not follow the germline gene, possibly because of a read error. The chain carries TRBV27 and TRBJ1-4; no reliable D call. Germline CDR1 and CDR2: MNHEY and SMNVEV (reference sequence). The CDR3 has 15 amino acids. This chain's CDR3 is CACSTALATNEKLFF. The CDR3 bases are TGTGCCTGCAGTACAGCTCTTGCAACTAATGAAAAACTGTTTTTT.

The rearrangement uses TRBV25-1 and TRBJ2-1; 10 bases map to TRBD1. The CDR3 has 16 amino acids. Germline trimming cut 5 bases from V and 7 bases from J; bases unmatched to any gene: 11. Germline V gene data show CDR1 as MGHDK and CDR2 as SYGVNS. CDR3 coding DNA: TGTGCCAGCAGTCACCATGGGACAGGGGACGTGAATGAGCAGTTCTTC. This sequence encodes CASSHHGTGDVNEQFF.

J is TRBJ2-2 and V is TRBV28; D is perhaps TRBD2 (6 bases). Germline V CDR1 and CDR2: MDHEN, SYDVKM. This CDR3 contains 15 residues. Between the trimmed V and J ends, which lost 6 bases and 6 bases, there was a span of 17 bases. In DNA form, the CDR3 reads TGTGCCAGCAGACCCTTCGGGAGAAGGGCCGGGGAGCTGTTTTTT. Translating gives CASRPFGRRAGELFF.

For this clone: The same CDR3 arises from other DNA sequences in this sample as well. The chain combines TRBV9 with TRBJ2-7, with 12 positions matching TRBD2. The CDR3 covers 15 residues. V lost 0 bases and J lost 4; bases outside the gene matches: 2. Germline loops: CDR1 SGDLS, CDR2 YYNGEE. In DNA, the CDR3 is TGTGCCAGCAGCGTAGGACTAGCGGGAGATTACGAGCAGTACTTC. Translating gives CASSVGLAGDYEQYF.

The V gene is TRBV28, the J gene TRBJ2-5, with D tentatively TRBD1 (6 bases). The CDR3 sequence is 12 residues long. V lost 6 bases to trimming and J lost 4 bases, with 9 bases between them. Per the germline V gene, CDR1 is MDHEN and CDR2 is SYDVKM. The CDR3 DNA follows: TGTGCCAGCAGACAGGGTCGAGAGACCCAGTACTTC. It codes for CASRQGRETQYF.

The V gene is TRBV5-6, the J gene TRBJ2-3; no reliable D call. The length of the CDR3 is 12 residues. Germline V gene data show CDR1 as SGHDT and CDR2 as YYEEEE. The V and J ends lost 3 bases and 6 bases respectively, with 8 bases between them. The CDR3 DNA reads TGTGCCAGCAGCTCTCCCTGGGATACGCAGTATTTT. Residues: CASSSPWDTQYF. The full variable domain, completed using reference TRBV5-6 and TRBJ2-3, is DAGVTQSPTHLIKTRGQQVTLRCSPKSGHDTVSWYQQALGQGPQFIFQYYEEEERQRGNFPDRFSGHQFPNYSSELNVNALLLGDSALYLCASSSPWDTQYFGPGTRLTVL.

The chain is built from TRBV30 and TRBJ1-1; 7 nucleotides agree with TRBD1. This CDR3 is 12 amino acids long. The germline gives CDR1 GTSNPN, CDR2 SVGIG (reference sequence). V lost 3 bases to trimming and J lost 11 bases; unmatched junction nucleotides: 9. CDR3 sequence (DNA): TGTGCCTGGAGCTTAACCAAGGGGGCGGCTTTCTTT. Protein: CAWSLTKGAAFF.

This chain connects TRBV27 to TRBJ2-5; 14 nucleotides match TRBD2. This CDR3 spans 15 amino acids. Germline V gene data show CDR1 as MNHEY and CDR2 as SMNVEV (reference sequence). Unmatched junction bases numbered 9, after V lost 6 bases and J lost 9 bases. CDR3 sequence reads: CASSPGTSGSGPQYF. The CDR3 coding sequence is TGTGCCAGCAGCCCTGGGACTAGCGGGAGTGGTCCCCAGTACTTC.

This chain links TRBV7-3 with TRBJ2-3; a weak D match, TRBD2 (5 bases). V lost 5 bases and J 6 bases, leaving 12 bases between the germline ends. CDR3 length: 13 amino acids. From germline, CDR1 is SGHTA and CDR2 FQGTGA. CDR3 in amino acids: CASSVLGGDTQYF. The CDR3 DNA sequence: TGTGCCAGCAGCGTCCTAGGAGGCGATACGCAGTATTTT.

This clone showed up just once. CDR3 sequence: CASSPSPAEQYF. CDR3 bases: TGCGCCAGCAGCCCGAGTCCTGCCGAGCAGTACTTC. The V call is TRBV5-1, the J call TRBJ2-7; no clear D gene. The CDR3 has 12 residues. Trimming took off 4 bases at V and 6 bases at J, with 11 bases between the two ends. Germline V lookup: CDR1 SGHRS, CDR2 YFSETQ.

This clone has ten or more counts. J is TRBJ2-1 and V is TRBV2; D unclear. Germline CDR1 SNHLY, CDR2 FYNNEI. Trimming removed 6 bases at V and 4 bases at J, with 7 bases between. The CDR3 length is 12 residues. The CDR3 here is CASRPPYNEQFF. The DNA for the CDR3 is TGTGCCAGCAGGCCCCCGTACAATGAGCAGTTCTTC.